One TCR beta chain is described in this entry. What it binds is unknown. The CDR3 consists of 14 residues. CDR1 and CDR2 from the germline V gene are MNHEY and SMNVEV (reference sequence). Deletions cut 3 bases from V and 4 bases from J, with 10 bases between. The record originates from a study of T cell responses to AZD1222 COVID-19 vaccine. Study background: Pooled in the analysis were second doses at about 4 or about 12 weeks. General observations from the study: Most donors were white British and more were female, and clonal diversity was possibly underestimated. The breadth and depth of Spike-specific TCRs increased once two AZD1222 doses had been given. At baseline, just a handful of AZD1222 recipients tested seropositive.

The assay was immunoSEQ multiplex PCR, and TCRdb's table has in-frame clones only and misses some. The table shows 120,000 or so clones, with around 89% occurring only once. This clonotype was obtained from an adult in good health. Material: peripheral blood, obtained on day 0 of AZD1222 vaccination. J is TRBJ1-5 and V is TRBV27; D not certain. The chain's CDR3 is CASSLKGGNQPQHF. The CDR3 DNA reads TGTGCCAGCAGTTTGAAGGGCGGGAATCAGCCCCAGCATTTT.